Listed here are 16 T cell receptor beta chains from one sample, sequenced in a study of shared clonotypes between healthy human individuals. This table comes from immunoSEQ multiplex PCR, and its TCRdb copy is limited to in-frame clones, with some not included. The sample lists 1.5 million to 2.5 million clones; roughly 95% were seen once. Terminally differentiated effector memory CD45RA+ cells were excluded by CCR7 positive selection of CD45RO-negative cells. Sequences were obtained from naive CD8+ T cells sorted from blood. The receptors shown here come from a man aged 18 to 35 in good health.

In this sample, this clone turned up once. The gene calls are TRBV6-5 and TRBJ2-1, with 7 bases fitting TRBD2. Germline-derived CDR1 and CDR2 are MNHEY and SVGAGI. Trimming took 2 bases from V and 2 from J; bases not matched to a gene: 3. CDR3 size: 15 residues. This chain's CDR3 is CASSYGGETYNEQFF. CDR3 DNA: TGTGCCAGCAGTTACGGGGGGGAGACCTACAATGAGCAGTTCTTC.

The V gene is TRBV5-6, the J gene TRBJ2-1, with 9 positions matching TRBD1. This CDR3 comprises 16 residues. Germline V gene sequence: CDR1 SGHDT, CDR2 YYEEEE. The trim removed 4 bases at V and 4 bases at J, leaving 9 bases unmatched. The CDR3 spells CASSREGQGLYNEQFF. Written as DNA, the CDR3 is TGTGCCAGCAGCCGAGAGGGACAGGGCTTATACAATGAGCAGTTCTTC.

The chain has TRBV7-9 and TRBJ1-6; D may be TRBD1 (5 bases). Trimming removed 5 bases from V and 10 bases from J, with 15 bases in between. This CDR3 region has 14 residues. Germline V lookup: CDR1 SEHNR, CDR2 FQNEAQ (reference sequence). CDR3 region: CASSPSQGGSPLHF. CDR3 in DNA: TGTGCCAGCAGCCCATCGCAGGGTGGCTCACCCCTCCACTTT.

The CDR3 loop reads CASSLVGTTRGVNEQFF. Here the CDR3 DNA reads TGTGCCAGCAGCTTAGTCGGGACTACCCGTGGGGTCAATGAGCAGTTCTTC. V is TRBV11-2 and J is TRBJ2-1, with TRBD2 identical over 7 bases. CDR1 is SGHAT and CDR2 is FQNNGV in the germline V gene. Trimming removed 1 base from V and 6 bases from J; junction bases left unmatched: 12. This CDR3 is 17 amino acids long.

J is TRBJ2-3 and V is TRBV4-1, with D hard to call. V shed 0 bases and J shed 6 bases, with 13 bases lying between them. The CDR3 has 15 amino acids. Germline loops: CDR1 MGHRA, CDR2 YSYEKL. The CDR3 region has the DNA TGCGCCAGCAGCCAAGATTTGACTTACCTGGATACGCAGTATTTT. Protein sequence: CASSQDLTYLDTQYF.

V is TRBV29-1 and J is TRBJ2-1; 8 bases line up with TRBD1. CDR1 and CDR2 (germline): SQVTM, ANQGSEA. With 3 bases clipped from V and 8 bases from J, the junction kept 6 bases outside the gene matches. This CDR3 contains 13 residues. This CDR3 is CSVENRQGYEQFF. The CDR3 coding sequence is TGCAGCGTTGAGAATCGACAGGGGTATGAGCAGTTCTTC.

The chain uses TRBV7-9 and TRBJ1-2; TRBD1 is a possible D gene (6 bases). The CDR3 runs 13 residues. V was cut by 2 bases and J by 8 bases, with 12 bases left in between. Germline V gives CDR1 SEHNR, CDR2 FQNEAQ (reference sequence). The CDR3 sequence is CASSLYPGDGYTF. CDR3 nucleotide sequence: TGTGCCAGCAGCTTATATCCAGGGGACGGCTACACCTTC.

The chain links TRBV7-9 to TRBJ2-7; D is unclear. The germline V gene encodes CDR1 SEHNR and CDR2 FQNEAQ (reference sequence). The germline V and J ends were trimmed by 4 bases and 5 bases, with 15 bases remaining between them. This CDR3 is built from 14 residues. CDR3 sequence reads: CASSSSQLVHEQYF. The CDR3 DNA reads TGTGCCAGCAGCTCCTCACAATTAGTCCACGAGCAGTACTTC.

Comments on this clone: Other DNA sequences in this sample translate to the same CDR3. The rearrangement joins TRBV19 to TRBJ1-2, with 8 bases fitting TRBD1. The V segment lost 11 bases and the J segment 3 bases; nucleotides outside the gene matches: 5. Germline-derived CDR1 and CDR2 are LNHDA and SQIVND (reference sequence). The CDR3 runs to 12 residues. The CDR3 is CASYRGDYGYTF. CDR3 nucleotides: TGTGCCTCTTACAGGGGGGACTATGGCTACACCTTC.

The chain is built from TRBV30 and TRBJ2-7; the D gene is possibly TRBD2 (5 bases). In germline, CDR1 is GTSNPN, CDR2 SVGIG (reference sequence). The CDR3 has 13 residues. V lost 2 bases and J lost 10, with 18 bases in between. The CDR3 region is CAWSFGVQGAQYF. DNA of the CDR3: TGTGCCTGGAGTTTCGGGGTTCAAGGAGCACAGTACTTC. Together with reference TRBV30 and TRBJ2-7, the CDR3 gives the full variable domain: SQTIHQWPATLVQPVGSPLSLECTVEGTSNPNLYWYRQAAGRGLQLLFYSVGIGQISSEVPQNLSASRPQDRQFILSSKKLLLSDSGFYLCAWSFGVQGAQYFGPGTRLTVT.

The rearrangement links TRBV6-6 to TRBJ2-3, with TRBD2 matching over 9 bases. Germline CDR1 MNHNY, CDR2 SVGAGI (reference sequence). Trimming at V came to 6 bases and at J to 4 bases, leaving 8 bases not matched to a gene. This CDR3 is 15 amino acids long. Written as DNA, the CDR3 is TGTGCCAGCAGCGCCTTGGCTAGCGGGGCAGATACGCAGTATTTT. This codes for CASSALASGADTQYF.

In DNA, the CDR3 is TGTGCCAGCAGCACAGGACTAGCGGGAGTCTCCAATGAGCAGTTCTTC. Its protein product is CASSTGLAGVSNEQFF. The J gene is TRBJ2-1, the V gene TRBV9; 13 positions match TRBD2. Germline loops: CDR1 SGDLS, CDR2 YYNGEE. V was pared by 4 bases and J by 6 bases, with 7 bases of the junction left unmatched. The CDR3 runs to 16 residues.

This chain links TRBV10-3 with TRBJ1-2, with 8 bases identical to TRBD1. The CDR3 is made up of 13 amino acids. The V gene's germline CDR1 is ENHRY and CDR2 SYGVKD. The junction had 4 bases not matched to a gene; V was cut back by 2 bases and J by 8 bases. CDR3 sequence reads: CAISEEDRVGYTF. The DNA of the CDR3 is TGTGCCATCAGTGAGGAGGACAGGGTAGGCTACACCTTC.

This chain's CDR3 is CASSQPKAGGGDTQYF. In nucleotides, the CDR3 is TGTGCCAGCAGCCAACCTAAAGCGGGGGGTGGAGATACGCAGTATTTT. The chain employs TRBV9 and TRBJ2-3, with 9 bases lining up with TRBD2. Trimming took 4 bases from V and 5 from J; bases not matched to a gene: 11. The germline V gene encodes CDR1 SGDLS and CDR2 YYNGEE. The CDR3 has 16 amino acids.

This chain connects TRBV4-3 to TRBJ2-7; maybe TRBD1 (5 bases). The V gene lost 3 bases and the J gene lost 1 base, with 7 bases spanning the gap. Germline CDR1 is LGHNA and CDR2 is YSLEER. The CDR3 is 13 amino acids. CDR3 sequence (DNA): TGCGCCAGCAGCCAGCCAGGGTCCTACGAGCAGTACTTC. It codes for CASSQPGSYEQYF.

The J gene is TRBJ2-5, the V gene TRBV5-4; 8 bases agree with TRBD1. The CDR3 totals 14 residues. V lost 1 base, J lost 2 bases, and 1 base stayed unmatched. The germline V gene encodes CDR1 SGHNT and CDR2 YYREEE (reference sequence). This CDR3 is CASSLTGGQETQYF. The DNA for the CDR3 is TGTGCCAGCAGCTTGACAGGGGGACAAGAGACCCAGTACTTC.